A selection of T cell receptor beta chains follows, all from one sample in a study of shared clonotypes between healthy human individuals. The protocol was immunoSEQ multiplex PCR, while the TCRdb copy is restricted to in-frame clones and leaves out a portion. The sample has around 2.1 million clones; roughly 91% are singletons. The sequenced sample was naive CD8+ T cells from PBMCs. These receptor sequences come from a man between 18 and 35 years old in good health. Some clones in this sample may be carry-over from other donors' samples. Both conserved end residues are part of each CDR3. The D gene is left open where the match is weak. Expanded clones get a size class; other rows say once, few or many, or leave the size out.

d_gene	v_gene	j_gene	abundance	CDR3nt	CDR3aa
TRBD1	TRBV7-9	TRBJ1-5	once	TGTGCCAGCAGCTCGCGACAGGGGTTTATGAATTTT	CASSSRQGFMNF
.	TRBV10-3	TRBJ2-5	.	TGTGCCATCAGTGAGGGGGGGACCCAGTACTTC	CAISEGGTQYF
.	TRBV4-3	TRBJ2-1	.	TGCGCCAGCAGATCTTTCACTGGCGCCTCGGAGGATTATGAGCAGTTCTTC	CASRSFTGASEDYEQFF
TRBD1	TRBV11-2	TRBJ2-7	.	TGTGCCAGCAGCTTAACCCGACAGGGCTGGTACGAGCAGTACTTC	CASSLTRQGWYEQYF
.	TRBV19	TRBJ1-1	.	TGTGCCAGTAAAGCGGGAGGGCCTACGATCGAAGCTTTCTTT	CASKAGGPTIEAFF
TRBD2	TRBV27	TRBJ2-3	.	TGTGCCAGCAGTTTAGTCGGGTTGGCGGGAGTGGACCCAGATACGCAGTATTTT	CASSLVGLAGVDPDTQYF
TRBD2	TRBV25-1	TRBJ2-3	.	TGTGCCACCATTAGAGCGGGAGTTGGTGATACGCAGTATTTT	CATIRAGVGDTQYF
.	TRBV9	TRBJ2-2	.	TGTGCCAGCAGCGTATTCTCTAGGGCTCGAGGAGTGGGGGAGCTGTTTTTT	CASSVFSRARGVGELFF
.	TRBV6-6	TRBJ2-7	.	TGTGCCAGCAGTTACTCGCCGCTTGGCTACGAGCAGTACTTC	CASSYSPLGYEQYF
.	TRBV19	TRBJ2-7	.	TGTGCCAGTAAAAAGGCAGGAGACTACTACAAGCAGTACTTC	CASKKAGDYYKQYF
.	TRBV19	TRBJ2-7	.	TGTGCCAGTAGTATTCCAGGGGACTCCTACGAGCAGTACTTC	CASSIPGDSYEQYF
.	TRBV6-5	TRBJ2-7	.	TGTGCCAGCAGATCTAGCGACTACGAGCAGTACTTC	CASRSSDYEQYF
TRBD1	TRBV5-4	TRBJ2-7	.	TGTGCCAGCAGCTTGGCCGGACAGGGGACTTACGAGCAGTACTTC	CASSLAGQGTYEQYF
TRBD1	TRBV11-2	TRBJ2-7	.	TGTGCCAGCAGCGCCGACAGGGGGTTTCTCGAGCAGTACTTC	CASSADRGFLEQYF
.	TRBV7-2	TRBJ1-1	few	TGTGCCAGTACCCCGTGGGGCAGAATGAACACTGAAGCTTTCTTT	CASTPWGRMNTEAFF
.	TRBV27	TRBJ2-5	.	TGTGCCAGCAGTCTCAGGGGGGAAGAGACCCAGTACTTC	CASSLRGEETQYF
.	TRBV6-1	TRBJ2-2	.	TGTGCCAGCTTCTTTGGTTTTGGGGCGGCCGGGGAGCTGTTTTTT	CASFFGFGAAGELFF
.	TRBV11-2	TRBJ1-2	.	TGTGCCAGCAGCCCAGTGGGAGGTAGCTATGGCTACACCTTC	CASSPVGGSYGYTF
TRBD2	TRBV9	TRBJ2-3	.	TGTGCCAGCAGCGTAAACCAATTGGGGATGTTAGCGGGGAAACTGTTGGATACGCAGTATTTT	CASSVNQLGMLAGKLLDTQYF
TRBD1	TRBV7-2	TRBJ2-2	.	TGTGCCAGCAGATCCCGGGACAGCCTCATCGAGCTGTTTTTT	CASRSRDSLIELFF
.	TRBV6-6	TRBJ1-5	.	TGTGCCAGCATTGGGGGACAAGGAGGCTTGCCCCAGCATTTT	CASIGGQGGLPQHF
.	TRBV30	TRBJ2-7	.	TGTGCCGGAAGGGACTCGGGGGTCGACGAGCAGTACTTC	CAGRDSGVDEQYF